What follows are 17 T cell receptor beta chains derived from one specimen sequenced in a study of cytomegalovirus exposure and HLA in healthy donors. The PCR made use of 60 Vbeta and 13 Jbeta primers. The data were produced by immunoSEQ multiplex PCR, yet TCRdb's version contains in-frame clones alone and is incomplete. This sample has approximately 130,000 clones, with around 85% found just once. Sequenced material: PBMCs. These receptors all stem from a boy aged 5-17 years in good health and CMV-seronegative.

The chain combines TRBV4-1 with TRBJ2-7; 8 nucleotides align to TRBD2. CDR1 is MGHRA, CDR2 YSYEKL, per germline. J lost 2 bases, V lost 2 bases, and 8 bases had no gene match. This CDR3 contains 16 residues. The CDR3 DNA reads TGCGCCAGCAGCCAATTCCCGCGGGGGGTCACCTACGAGCAGTACTTC. This gives the protein CASSQFPRGVTYEQYF.

The chain carries TRBV7-2 and TRBJ1-2; a weak D match, TRBD1 (5 bases). This CDR3 contains 14 residues. From germline, CDR1 is SGHTA and CDR2 FQGNSA. V lost 1 base and J 4 bases, leaving 10 bases between the germline ends. CDR3 sequence (DNA): TGTGCCAGCAGCTTAGTTCAGGGCCTCTATGGCTACACCTTC. Amino acid sequence: CASSLVQGLYGYTF.

This clone has more than one count but fewer than ten. J is TRBJ1-1 and V is TRBV10-1; 9 nucleotides agree with TRBD1. The CDR3 is 15 amino acids. Germline values: CDR1 WNHNN, CDR2 SYGVQD (reference sequence). The J segment lost 4 bases and the V segment lost 2 bases, leaving 5 bases of the junction unmatched. Here the CDR3 DNA reads TGCGCCAGCAGTGAGCCACAGGACAGGGGCACTGAAGCTTTCTTT. It specifies CASSEPQDRGTEAFF.

The chain has TRBV4-1 and TRBJ2-3; 7 nucleotides match TRBD2. Losses at the gene ends were 3 bases for V and 2 bases for J; bases not matched to a gene: 2. CDR3 length equals 14 residues. CDR1 is MGHRA, CDR2 YSYEKL, per germline. CDR3 coding DNA: TGCGCCAGCAGCCAGGGACTACACACAGATACGCAGTATTTT. This sequence encodes CASSQGLHTDTQYF.

The chain has TRBV7-9 and TRBJ1-1; D is perhaps TRBD1 (6 bases). The V gene lost 2 bases and the J gene lost 4 bases, with 14 bases spanning the gap. Germline lookup yields CDR1 SEHNR and CDR2 FQNEAQ (reference sequence). The CDR3 is 15 residues long. The CDR3 nucleotides read TGTGCCAGCAGCTTATCGGGGGGGCAGGTCACTGAAGCTTTCTTT. Its protein is CASSLSGGQVTEAFF.

The chain couples TRBV4-3 to TRBJ2-2; D is perhaps TRBD2 (6 bases). This CDR3 has 18 residues. V gave up 6 bases and J gave up 0 bases, with 20 bases separating them. Germline CDR1 LGHNA, CDR2 YSLEER. CDR3 region: CASSPGLRGATNTGELFF. As DNA, the CDR3 is TGCGCCAGCAGTCCTGGATTGCGCGGGGCAACGAACACCGGGGAGCTGTTTTTT.

V is TRBV5-1 and J is TRBJ2-3, with TRBD2 matching over 16 bases. J gave up 5 bases and V 7 bases, and 13 bases lay outside the gene matches. Germline CDR1 reads SGHRS; CDR2 reads YFSETQ. The CDR3 consists of 18 residues. For the CDR3, the DNA is TGCGCCAGCGCCCTTGCCGGGACTAGCGGGAGGGTTGGAGATACGCAGTATTTT. Its translation: CASALAGTSGRVGDTQYF.

The genes are TRBV7-9 and TRBJ2-1; 7 positions match TRBD2. Trimming at V came to 5 bases and at J to 4 bases, leaving 8 bases not matched to a gene. Germline CDR1 SEHNR, CDR2 FQNEAQ (reference sequence). The CDR3 has 15 residues. The CDR3 sequence: CASSPREGSYNEQFF. CDR3 nucleotide sequence: TGTGCCAGCAGCCCCAGGGAGGGAAGTTACAATGAGCAGTTCTTC.

The chain carries TRBV30 and TRBJ1-4; D ambiguous. The V end lost 5 bases, the J end lost 1 base, and 8 bases lay between the germline ends. Germline values: CDR1 GTSNPN, CDR2 SVGIG (reference sequence). The CDR3 has 13 amino acids. CDR3: CAWAQQTNEKLFF. CDR3 nucleotide sequence: TGTGCCTGGGCACAGCAAACTAATGAAAAACTGTTTTTT.

The J gene is TRBJ2-1, the V gene TRBV4-1; 8 bases are shared with TRBD1. J lost 0 bases, V lost 2 bases, and 6 bases had no gene match. Germline CDR1 MGHRA, CDR2 YSYEKL. The CDR3 consists of 17 residues. CDR3 region: CASSQSGGSSSYNEQFF. The CDR3 nucleotides read TGCGCCAGCAGCCAATCAGGGGGCTCAAGCTCCTACAATGAGCAGTTCTTC.

The chain is built from TRBV5-4 and TRBJ2-4; D might be TRBD2 (6 bases). CDR1 SGHNT and CDR2 YYREEE come from the germline V gene (reference sequence). V lost 5 bases, J lost 1 base, and 13 bases lay in between. The CDR3 spans 15 residues. CDR3 protein: CASRNWGVAKNIQYF. DNA for the CDR3: TGTGCCAGCAGGAATTGGGGGGTTGCCAAAAACATTCAGTACTTC. Using reference TRBV5-4 and TRBJ2-4 for the parts outside the CDR3, the full variable domain is ETGVTQSPTHLIKTRGQQVTLRCSSQSGHNTVSWYQQALGQGPQFIFQYYREEENGRGNFPPRFSGLQFPNYSSELNVNALELDDSALYLCASRNWGVAKNIQYFGAGTRLSVL.

The V call is TRBV30, the J call TRBJ1-2, with TRBD1 identical over 7 bases. The germline gives CDR1 GTSNPN, CDR2 SVGIG (reference sequence). This CDR3 is built from 16 residues. Trimming at V came to 3 bases and at J to 0 bases, leaving 10 bases not matched to a gene. CDR3 nucleotide sequence: TGTGCCTGGAGGGAAGTACGGGACAGATCTAACTATGGCTACACCTTC. Protein: CAWREVRDRSNYGYTF.

The table lists this clone with a count of one. The chain links TRBV9 to TRBJ2-7; 10 bases line up with TRBD2. V shed 0 bases and J 2 bases; nucleotides not matched to a gene: 5. CDR1 SGDLS and CDR2 YYNGEE come from the germline V gene. This CDR3 has 16 residues. The CDR3 region is CASSVGSSGGAYEQYF. DNA of the CDR3: TGTGCCAGCAGCGTAGGTTCTAGCGGGGGCGCCTACGAGCAGTACTTC.

The chain links TRBV29-1 to TRBJ2-5; tentatively, D is TRBD2 (5 bases). The V gene lost 4 bases and the J gene lost 5 bases, with 17 bases spanning the gap. CDR3 length equals 14 residues. The V gene's germline CDR1 is SQVTM and CDR2 ANQGSEA. This CDR3 is CSVVGLAGLETQYF. DNA of the CDR3: TGCAGCGTTGTGGGCCTAGCCGGCTTGGAGACCCAGTACTTC.

V is TRBV10-3 and J is TRBJ2-7, with a tentative D call TRBD2 (7 bases). This CDR3 has 16 amino acids. Trimming took off 3 bases at V and 2 bases at J, with 17 bases between the two ends. Germline CDR1 is ENHRY and CDR2 is SYGVKD. CDR3 nucleotide sequence: TGTGCCATCAGTGACAAAGGGGGACTATCTCCCTACGAGCAGTACTTC. Its translation is CAISDKGGLSPYEQYF.

The rearrangement links TRBV5-8 to TRBJ2-5; 8 positions agree with TRBD1. The CDR3 spans 14 residues. Trimming cost V 2 bases and J 1 base; bases outside gene matches: 1. Germline CDR1 reads SGHTS; CDR2 reads YDEGEE. The CDR3: CASSLGTGQETQYF. The CDR3 nucleotides read TGTGCCAGCAGCTTAGGGACAGGCCAAGAGACCCAGTACTTC.

This rearrangement joins TRBV7-2 to TRBJ1-6, with a weak D call TRBD1 (5 bases). CDR1 and CDR2 from the germline V gene are SGHTA and FQGNSA. V lost 4 bases and J lost 9, with 22 bases in between. This CDR3 comprises 17 residues. The CDR3 nucleotides are TGTGCCAGCAGCTCCGCGGGGCTGGTTAACCAGGGTTCACCCCTCCACTTT. This translates into CASSSAGLVNQGSPLHF. The complete variable domain, with remaining parts taken from reference TRBV7-2 and TRBJ1-6, reads GAGVSQSPSNKVTEKGKDVELRCDPISGHTALYWYRQSLGQGLEFLIYFQGNSAPDKSGLPSDRFSAERTGGSVSTLTIQRTQQEDSAVYLCASSSAGLVNQGSPLHFGNGTRLTVT.